This T cell receptor beta chain comes out of a study of blood T cells in healthy people across ages. Study summary: About one barcoded beta molecule was captured per two T cells (by template switching).

This clonotype was counted between two and nine times. The second PCR ran about 6 to 12 cycles with a sample-barcoded 5' primer and J-beta primers. In TCRdb, the 5' RACE reads were re-called with MiXCR into one record per CDR3 protein. This sample has around 1,100,000 distinct CDR3 sequences, with approximately 38% found just once. The V gene's germline CDR1 is SGHTA and CDR2 FQGNSA. The CDR3 runs 13 residues. V gave up 4 bases and J gave up 8 bases, with 14 bases separating them. The sequenced sample consisted of blood. This clonotype originated in a young man in good health. The genes are TRBV7-2 and TRBJ1-2; TRBD1 might be the D (6 bases). CDR3 in DNA: TGTGCCAGCAGCTCCGACAGGAACGACGGCTACACCTTC. Protein: CASSSDRNDGYTF. The complete variable domain, with remaining parts taken from reference TRBV7-2 and TRBJ1-2, reads GAGVSQSPSNKVTEKGKDVELRCDPISGHTALYWYRQSLGQGLEFLIYFQGNSAPDKSGLPSDRFSAERTGGSVSTLTIQRTQQEDSAVYLCASSSDRNDGYTFGSGTRLTVV.